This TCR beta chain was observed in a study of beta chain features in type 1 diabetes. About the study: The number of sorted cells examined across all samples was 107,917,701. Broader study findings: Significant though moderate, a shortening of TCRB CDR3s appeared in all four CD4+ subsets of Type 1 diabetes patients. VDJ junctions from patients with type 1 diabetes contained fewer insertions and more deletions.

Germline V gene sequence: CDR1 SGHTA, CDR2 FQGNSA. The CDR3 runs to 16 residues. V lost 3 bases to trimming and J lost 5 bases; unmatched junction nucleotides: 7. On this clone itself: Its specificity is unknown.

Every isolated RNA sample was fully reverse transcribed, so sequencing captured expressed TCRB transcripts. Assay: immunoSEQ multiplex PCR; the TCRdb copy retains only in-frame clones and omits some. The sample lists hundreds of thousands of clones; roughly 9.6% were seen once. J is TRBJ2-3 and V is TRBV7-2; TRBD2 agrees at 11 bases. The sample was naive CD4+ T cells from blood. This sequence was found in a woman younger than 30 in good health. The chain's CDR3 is CASSFIAGGPGDTQYF. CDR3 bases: TGTGCCAGCAGCTTCATAGCGGGAGGGCCGGGAGATACGCAGTATTTT.